A selection of T cell receptor beta chains follows, all from one sample in a study of beta chain features in type 1 diabetes. Measured with immunoSEQ multiplex PCR; TCRdb has only the in-frame clones, and not every one. Here the sample spans about 280,000 clones, approximately 16% being singletons. Source material: naive CD4+ T cells from blood. These receptors were collected from a man younger than 35 with type 1 diabetes. CDR3s include the opening cysteine and the closing phenylalanine or tryptophan. The D gene is left open where the match is weak. Part of the rows lack a size; the others show once, few, many or a class for expanded clones.

clone_size: .
v_call: TRBV30
j_call: TRBJ1-5
d_call: .
cdr3_aa: CAWSVAEGQPQHF
cdr3_nt: TGTGCCTGGAGCGTGGCGGAGGGGCAGCCCCAGCATTTT

clone_size: .
v_call: TRBV7-2
j_call: TRBJ2-7
d_call: .
cdr3_aa: CASSFGPSWIYEQYF
cdr3_nt: TGTGCCAGCAGCTTTGGGCCTAGCTGGATTTACGAGCAGTACTTC

clone_size: .
v_call: TRBV5-1
j_call: TRBJ2-7
d_call: TRBD1
cdr3_aa: CASSRDRGRSYEQYF
cdr3_nt: TGCGCCAGCAGCAGGGACAGGGGGCGGTCCTACGAGCAGTACTTC

clone_size: few
v_call: TRBV29-1
j_call: TRBJ2-3
d_call: .
cdr3_aa: CSVLSGFSTDTQYF
cdr3_nt: TGCAGCGTGCTCAGCGGGTTCAGCACAGATACGCAGTATTTT

clone_size: .
v_call: TRBV28
j_call: TRBJ2-7
d_call: .
cdr3_aa: CASSGGGRLNYEQYF
cdr3_nt: TGTGCCAGCAGTGGGGGGGGCAGATTAAACTACGAGCAGTACTTC

clone_size: .
v_call: TRBV30
j_call: TRBJ1-5
d_call: .
cdr3_aa: CAWSAPGRGANQPQHF
cdr3_nt: TGTGCCTGGAGTGCCCCAGGTCGGGGTGCCAATCAGCCCCAGCATTTT

clone_size: few
v_call: TRBV13
j_call: TRBJ1-1
d_call: .
cdr3_aa: CASSSPGGWGAFF
cdr3_nt: TGTGCCAGCAGCTCCCCGGGGGGGTGGGGAGCTTTCTTT

clone_size: few
v_call: TRBV11-2
j_call: TRBJ2-3
d_call: TRBD2
cdr3_aa: CASSLLAGGLPDTQYF
cdr3_nt: TGTGCCAGCAGCTTACTAGCGGGGGGGCTCCCAGATACGCAGTATTTT

clone_size: .
v_call: TRBV18
j_call: TRBJ1-6
d_call: TRBD1
cdr3_aa: CASSPLGTGEAPLHF
cdr3_nt: TGTGCCAGCTCACCACTCGGGACAGGGGAAGCACCCCTCCACTTT

clone_size: few
v_call: TRBV7-2
j_call: TRBJ2-5
d_call: .
cdr3_aa: CASSSGPRSSVGGTQYF
cdr3_nt: TGTGCCAGCAGCTCAGGTCCCAGATCCTCGGTGGGAGGGACCCAGTACTTC

clone_size: .
v_call: TRBV5-1
j_call: TRBJ2-1
d_call: .
cdr3_aa: CASSLGGHEQFF
cdr3_nt: TGCGCCAGCAGCTTGGGAGGGCATGAGCAGTTCTTC

clone_size: .
v_call: TRBV18
j_call: TRBJ1-1
d_call: .
cdr3_aa: CASSPRIQGGEYTEAFF
cdr3_nt: TGTGCCAGCTCACCACGGATTCAAGGGGGGGAATACACTGAAGCTTTCTTT

clone_size: .
v_call: TRBV11-2
j_call: TRBJ1-2
d_call: TRBD1
cdr3_aa: CASSPDRIYGYTF
cdr3_nt: TGTGCCAGCAGCCCGGACAGGATCTATGGCTACACCTTC

clone_size: few
v_call: TRBV5-1
j_call: TRBJ2-7
d_call: .
cdr3_aa: CASSFLTQGYEQYF
cdr3_nt: TGCGCCAGCAGCTTCTTGACGCAGGGCTACGAGCAGTACTTC

clone_size: .
v_call: TRBV6-5
j_call: TRBJ1-2
d_call: TRBD1
cdr3_aa: CASSYSPTGNYGYTF
cdr3_nt: TGTGCCAGCAGTTACTCTCCGACAGGGAACTATGGCTACACCTTC

clone_size: few
v_call: TRBV6-1
j_call: TRBJ2-3
d_call: TRBD2
cdr3_aa: CASSEFSGREADTQYF
cdr3_nt: TGTGCCAGCAGTGAATTTAGCGGGAGGGAGGCAGATACGCAGTATTTT

clone_size: .
v_call: TRBV4-2
j_call: TRBJ2-1
d_call: TRBD2
cdr3_aa: CASSQGLAGGGGDEQFF
cdr3_nt: TGTGCCAGCAGCCAAGGACTAGCGGGAGGAGGTGGCGATGAGCAGTTCTTC

clone_size: .
v_call: TRBV7-2
j_call: TRBJ2-7
d_call: .
cdr3_aa: CASSFPGVYEQYF
cdr3_nt: TGTGCCAGCAGCTTCCCAGGGGTTTACGAGCAGTACTTC

clone_size: .
v_call: TRBV29-1
j_call: TRBJ1-5
d_call: .
cdr3_aa: CSVESFNQPQHF
cdr3_nt: TGCAGCGTTGAGAGCTTCAATCAGCCCCAGCATTTT

clone_size: .
v_call: TRBV6-6
j_call: TRBJ2-7
d_call: TRBD2
cdr3_aa: CASSSSQTYSGMEQYF
cdr3_nt: TGTGCCAGCAGTTCCTCCCAGACTTATAGCGGGATGGAGCAGTACTTC

clone_size: few
v_call: TRBV11-2
j_call: TRBJ2-7
d_call: .
cdr3_aa: CASKPGRGMAPYEQYF
cdr3_nt: TGTGCCAGCAAACCCGGGAGAGGGATGGCCCCCTACGAGCAGTACTTC

clone_size: few
v_call: TRBV6-5
j_call: TRBJ2-7
d_call: TRBD1
cdr3_aa: CASREGQGSSEQYF
cdr3_nt: TGTGCCAGCAGAGAGGGACAGGGGTCGAGCGAGCAGTACTTC

clone_size: .
v_call: TRBV28
j_call: TRBJ1-2
d_call: .
cdr3_aa: CASSLGQGYGYTF
cdr3_nt: TGTGCCAGCAGTCTTGGGCAGGGCTATGGCTACACCTTC

clone_size: .
v_call: TRBV28
j_call: TRBJ2-6
d_call: TRBD2
cdr3_aa: CASGGGSSGANVLTF
cdr3_nt: TGTGCCAGCGGGGGGGGGTCCTCTGGGGCCAACGTCCTGACTTTC

clone_size: .
v_call: TRBV2
j_call: TRBJ2-7
d_call: TRBD2
cdr3_aa: CASSEWLAGYEQYF
cdr3_nt: TGTGCCAGCAGTGAGTGGCTAGCGGGGTACGAGCAGTACTTC

clone_size: .
v_call: TRBV28
j_call: TRBJ1-5
d_call: .
cdr3_aa: CASRQGPGPQHF
cdr3_nt: TGTGCCAGCAGACAGGGTCCGGGGCCCCAGCATTTT

clone_size: few
v_call: TRBV4-3
j_call: TRBJ2-1
d_call: TRBD2
cdr3_aa: CASSQDRAGGYNEQFF
cdr3_nt: TGCGCCAGCAGCCAAGATAGGGCGGGGGGGTACAATGAGCAGTTCTTC

clone_size: few
v_call: TRBV30
j_call: TRBJ1-5
d_call: TRBD1
cdr3_aa: CAWSRAGGSGGYQPQHF
cdr3_nt: TGTGCCTGGAGCAGGGCAGGGGGCTCAGGGGGTTATCAGCCCCAGCATTTT

clone_size: .
v_call: TRBV2
j_call: TRBJ2-5
d_call: .
cdr3_aa: CASGRGGAEETQYF
cdr3_nt: TGTGCCAGCGGAAGGGGGGGGGCAGAAGAGACCCAGTACTTC

clone_size: few
v_call: TRBV28
j_call: TRBJ2-3
d_call: TRBD2
cdr3_aa: CASRPHPGGGTDTQYF
cdr3_nt: TGTGCCAGCAGGCCACACCCGGGGGGGGGAACAGATACGCAGTATTTT

clone_size: .
v_call: TRBV5-1
j_call: TRBJ2-7
d_call: .
cdr3_aa: CASSRGDGSYEQYF
cdr3_nt: TGCGCCAGCAGCCGCGGGGACGGTTCCTACGAGCAGTACTTC

clone_size: few
v_call: TRBV2
j_call: TRBJ2-5
d_call: .
cdr3_aa: CASSEEGRETQYF
cdr3_nt: TGTGCCAGCAGTGAAGAGGGGCGGGAGACCCAGTACTTC

clone_size: .
v_call: TRBV30
j_call: TRBJ2-3
d_call: .
cdr3_aa: CAWSPYPWDTQYF
cdr3_nt: TGTGCCTGGAGTCCCTACCCCTGGGATACGCAGTATTTT

clone_size: .
v_call: TRBV13
j_call: TRBJ2-7
d_call: TRBD1
cdr3_aa: CASSIQGVHEQYF
cdr3_nt: TGTGCCAGCAGTATTCAGGGGGTCCACGAGCAGTACTTC

clone_size: few
v_call: TRBV27
j_call: TRBJ1-6
d_call: .
cdr3_aa: CASSFSSAGGRPLHF
cdr3_nt: TGTGCCAGCAGTTTCTCGTCGGCGGGCGGCCGACCCCTCCACTTT

clone_size: few
v_call: TRBV6-6
j_call: TRBJ2-7
d_call: TRBD1
cdr3_aa: CASSQGTGVYEQYF
cdr3_nt: TGTGCCAGCAGCCAAGGGACAGGGGTGTACGAGCAGTACTTC

clone_size: few
v_call: TRBV29-1
j_call: TRBJ2-2
d_call: TRBD1
cdr3_aa: CSVGTGNTGELFF
cdr3_nt: TGCAGCGTTGGGACAGGGAACACCGGGGAGCTGTTTTTT

clone_size: few
v_call: TRBV5-8
j_call: TRBJ2-5
d_call: TRBD1
cdr3_aa: CASSLGVTGTQETQYF
cdr3_nt: TGTGCCAGCAGCTTGGGTGTGACAGGGACCCAAGAGACCCAGTACTTC

clone_size: .
v_call: TRBV29-1
j_call: TRBJ2-2
d_call: TRBD1
cdr3_aa: CSVERGQANTGELFF
cdr3_nt: TGCAGCGTTGAAAGGGGACAGGCGAACACCGGGGAGCTGTTTTTT

clone_size: few
v_call: TRBV5-6
j_call: TRBJ2-7
d_call: TRBD1
cdr3_aa: CASSSPGTGPPGEQYF
cdr3_nt: TGTGCCAGCAGTTCGCCCGGGACAGGGCCCCCGGGGGAGCAGTACTTC

clone_size: .
v_call: TRBV6-5
j_call: TRBJ2-3
d_call: .
cdr3_aa: CASRTGSDTQYF
cdr3_nt: TGTGCCAGCAGAACAGGGTCAGATACGCAGTATTTT

clone_size: .
v_call: TRBV6-5
j_call: TRBJ2-7
d_call: .
cdr3_aa: CASSYSISRTAYEQYF
cdr3_nt: TGTGCCAGCAGTTACTCGATTAGCCGGACAGCCTACGAGCAGTACTTC

clone_size: .
v_call: TRBV2
j_call: TRBJ1-4
d_call: .
cdr3_aa: CASSQGKLFF
cdr3_nt: TGTGCCAGCAGCCAGGGGAAACTGTTTTTT

clone_size: few
v_call: TRBV30
j_call: TRBJ1-4
d_call: .
cdr3_aa: CAWARGGAEKLFF
cdr3_nt: TGTGCCTGGGCCAGGGGAGGGGCTGAAAAACTGTTTTTT

clone_size: .
v_call: TRBV5-4
j_call: TRBJ2-3
d_call: TRBD2
cdr3_aa: CASSYRLAGGPDTQYF
cdr3_nt: TGTGCCAGCAGCTATCGTCTAGCGGGAGGGCCAGATACGCAGTATTTT

clone_size: few
v_call: TRBV7-2
j_call: TRBJ1-2
d_call: .
cdr3_aa: CASSFQGSGYTF
cdr3_nt: TGTGCCAGCAGCTTTCAGGGGAGTGGCTACACCTTC

clone_size: few
v_call: TRBV21-1
j_call: TRBJ2-7
d_call: .
cdr3_aa: CASTLWVDFSYEQYF
cdr3_nt: TGTGCCAGCACCCTGTGGGTAGACTTCTCCTACGAGCAGTACTTC

clone_size: few
v_call: TRBV5-6
j_call: TRBJ1-5
d_call: .
cdr3_aa: CASSSHSRLYSNQPQHF
cdr3_nt: TGTGCCAGCAGCTCCCACTCCCGTCTATATAGCAATCAGCCCCAGCATTTT

clone_size: few
v_call: TRBV30
j_call: TRBJ1-5
d_call: .
cdr3_aa: CAWSVMGLNQPQHF
cdr3_nt: TGTGCCTGGAGTGTAATGGGCCTCAATCAGCCCCAGCATTTT

clone_size: few
v_call: TRBV6-6
j_call: TRBJ2-7
d_call: TRBD2
cdr3_aa: CASRNVGLAGEQYF
cdr3_nt: TGTGCCAGCAGGAACGTGGGACTAGCGGGAGAGCAGTACTTC

clone_size: few
v_call: TRBV18
j_call: TRBJ2-5
d_call: .
cdr3_aa: CASSPIAGITETQYF
cdr3_nt: TGTGCCAGCTCACCAATAGCAGGGATTACGGAGACCCAGTACTTC

clone_size: .
v_call: TRBV15
j_call: TRBJ2-5
d_call: .
cdr3_aa: CATSRDGTGTQYF
cdr3_nt: TGTGCCACCAGCAGAGACGGTACAGGGACCCAGTACTTC

clone_size: .
v_call: TRBV30
j_call: TRBJ2-2
d_call: .
cdr3_aa: CAWKPHTTGELFF
cdr3_nt: TGTGCCTGGAAACCCCACACCACCGGGGAGCTGTTTTTT